Listed here are 15 T cell receptor beta chains from one sample, sequenced in a study of Graves' ophthalmopathy and Graves' hyperthyroidism. Amplified TCR beta CDR3 regions were obtained using RNA transcripts as template. Second-round multiplex PCR followed a first-round RT-PCR using HTBI primers. MiXCR, applied by TCRdb to the multiplex PCR reads, yields one record per CDR3 protein. The sample records 650,000 to 900,000 distinct CDR3 sequences, 40% being singletons. Sequences were obtained from peripheral blood. Source of these receptors: an adult man with Graves' ophthalmopathy.

This clonotype was detected ten times or more. The chain employs TRBV19 and TRBJ2-6; 7 bases line up with TRBD1. This CDR3 is built from 17 residues. The germline gives CDR1 LNHDA, CDR2 SQIVND (reference sequence). V trimming: 5 bases; J trimming: 0 bases; junction bases outside the gene matches: 7. The CDR3 DNA reads as TGTGCCAGTAGTGTCGGACAGGCGCGCTCTGGGGCCAACGTCCTGACTTTC. Its protein is CASSVGQARSGANVLTF.

Only one count was recorded for this clonotype. With a much larger clone just one base away, this may be a read error. The chain uses TRBV7-9 and TRBJ2-7; D gene unclear. Germline V gene lookup returns CDR1 SEHNR and CDR2 FQNEAQ (reference sequence). This CDR3 contains 13 residues. The CDR3 nucleotides read TGTGCCAGCAGCTTGACAATGGGGTACGAGCGGTACTTC. Its protein product is CASSLTMGYERYF.

The table lists this clonotype with a few counts. The chain joins TRBV10-3 to TRBJ1-4; D is unclear. V lost 5 bases and J 4 bases, leaving 11 bases between the germline ends. Germline V gives CDR1 ENHRY, CDR2 SYGVKD. This CDR3 is 14 amino acids long. The CDR3 coding sequence is TGTGCCATCAGTCGTCAAAAACATAATGAAAAACTGTTTTTT. This sequence encodes CAISRQKHNEKLFF.

Notes on this clonotype: Since a much larger clone is just one base distant, this may be a read error. V usage is TRBV5-1 and J usage is TRBJ1-1; a possible D gene is TRBD1 (5 bases). CDR1 and CDR2 (germline): SGHRS, YFSETQ. The CDR3 spans 15 residues. CDR3 coding DNA: TGCGCCAGCAGCTCGCCGGGACGCATGAACACTGTAGCTTTCTTT. This gives the protein CASSSPGRMNTVAFF.

As to this clonotype: Germline is not matched at one junction end, which may reflect a read error. V and J are TRBV11-2 and TRBJ1-1; no clear D. Germline-derived CDR1 and CDR2 are SGHAT and FQNNGV. The CDR3 consists of 13 residues. The chain's CDR3 is CASSLGLSGEAFF. In DNA form, the CDR3 reads TGTGCCAGCAGTTTAGGCTTGAGTGGTGAAGCTTTCTTT.

Details on this clonotype: One junction end disagrees with the germline gene, perhaps due to a read error. This rearrangement joins TRBV11-1 to TRBJ2-6; 9 bases are shared with TRBD1. This CDR3 is 18 amino acids long. The germline V gene has CDR1 SGHAT and CDR2 FQDESV (reference sequence). The DNA of the CDR3 is TGTGCCAGCAGTTTAGGGGACAGGGTTAGCTCTGGGGCCAACGTCCTGACTTTC. Translated: CASSLGDRVSSGANVLTF.

The chain uses TRBV11-2 and TRBJ1-1; D remains unclear. The germline V and J ends were trimmed by 4 bases and 6 bases, with 18 bases remaining between them. The CDR3 sequence is 15 residues long. Germline loops: CDR1 SGHAT, CDR2 FQNNGV. CDR3 sequence reads: CASSSDRGFGPEAFF. CDR3 coding DNA: TGTGCCAGCAGCTCAGACCGGGGATTTGGGCCTGAAGCTTTCTTT.

The sample holds many counts of this clonotype. The CDR3 is CASSDSGQGYYGYTF. Written as DNA, the CDR3 is TGTGCCAGCAGCGACTCGGGACAGGGCTACTATGGCTACACCTTC. J is TRBJ1-2 and V is TRBV2; 9 nucleotides match TRBD1. This CDR3 is built from 15 residues. The germline V gene has CDR1 SNHLY and CDR2 FYNNEI. Trimming took 6 bases from V and 3 from J; bases not matched to a gene: 8.

V and J are TRBV11-2 and TRBJ2-7; 8 nucleotides agree with TRBD2. The DNA end is more similar to TRBJ2-1, so the J call may be wrong. Germline V gene lookup returns CDR1 SGHAT and CDR2 FQNNGV. The CDR3 contains 20 residues. CDR3 protein: CASSLAVLTSEPFGDSEQFF. In DNA, the CDR3 is TGTGCCAGCAGCTTAGCTGTTTTGACTAGCGAACCGTTCGGCGACAGTGAGCAGTTCTTC.

There are many counts of this clonotype. CDR3 residues: CASSGVGDINTEAFF. In DNA form, the CDR3 reads TGTGCCAGCAGTGGGGTTGGAGACATCAACACTGAAGCTTTCTTT. This chain connects TRBV9 to TRBJ1-1; D ambiguous. Germline V gene data show CDR1 as SGDLS and CDR2 as YYNGEE. V was shortened by 5 bases and J by 2 bases, with 16 bases between the two germline ends. The CDR3 length is 15 residues.

In the case of this clonotype: A read error is likely, as this CDR3 ends without the conserved phenylalanine or tryptophan. CDR3 residues: CSATRDSGEAFL. As DNA, the CDR3 is TGCAGCGCAACCAGGGACAGTGGAGAAGCTTTCCTT. The rearrangement links TRBV29-1 to TRBJ1-1; the match to TRBD1 covers 7 bases. This CDR3 has 12 amino acids. Per the germline V gene, CDR1 is SQVTM and CDR2 is ANQGSEA. The V segment lost 7 bases and the J segment 8 bases; nucleotides outside the gene matches: 10.

V usage is TRBV14 and J usage is TRBJ1-3, with TRBD1 identical over 7 bases. This CDR3 contains 16 residues. V lost 6 bases and J lost 0; bases outside the gene matches: 8. Germline assignment: CDR1 SGHDN and CDR2 FVKESK. The DNA for the CDR3 is TGTGCCAGCAGTTCAGCCGGGACAGCCTCTGGAAACACCATATATTTT. This translates into CASSSAGTASGNTIYF. The full variable domain, its missing parts supplied by reference TRBV14 and TRBJ1-3, is EAGVTQFPSHSVIEKGQTVTLRCDPISGHDNLYWYRRVMGKEIKFLLHFVKESKQDESGMPNNRFLAERTGGTYSTLKVQPAELEDSGVYFCASSSAGTASGNTIYFGEGSWLTVV.

The sample holds many counts of this clonotype. CDR3 amino acids: CASSTPGDSPLHF. The CDR3 nucleotides are TGTGCCAGCAGCACTCCAGGGGATTCACCCCTCCACTTT. J is TRBJ1-6 and V is TRBV7-9, with D possibly TRBD1 on 6 matching bases. Germline CDR1 is SEHNR and CDR2 is FQNEAQ (reference sequence). The CDR3 loop spans 13 amino acids. The V and J ends lost 5 bases and 8 bases respectively, with 10 bases between them.

This clonotype has more than one count but fewer than ten. This chain links TRBV19 with TRBJ2-7; maybe TRBD1 (5 bases). CDR3 length: 13 amino acids. The germline V gene has CDR1 LNHDA and CDR2 SQIVND (reference sequence). Trimming removed 6 bases at V and 0 bases at J, with 9 bases between. CDR3 sequence: CASSHRISYEQYF. In nucleotides, the CDR3 is TGTGCCAGTAGCCACAGGATCTCCTACGAGCAGTACTTC.

This clonotype was recorded a few times. The chain recombines TRBV11-3 with TRBJ1-1; D unresolved. Germline V gives CDR1 SGHNT, CDR2 YENEEA. Trimming took 5 bases from V and 4 from J, leaving 11 bases between them. CDR3 length equals 13 residues. This CDR3 is CASSPDPGTEAFF. CDR3 nucleotides: TGTGCCAGCAGCCCCGATCCCGGCACTGAAGCTTTCTTT.